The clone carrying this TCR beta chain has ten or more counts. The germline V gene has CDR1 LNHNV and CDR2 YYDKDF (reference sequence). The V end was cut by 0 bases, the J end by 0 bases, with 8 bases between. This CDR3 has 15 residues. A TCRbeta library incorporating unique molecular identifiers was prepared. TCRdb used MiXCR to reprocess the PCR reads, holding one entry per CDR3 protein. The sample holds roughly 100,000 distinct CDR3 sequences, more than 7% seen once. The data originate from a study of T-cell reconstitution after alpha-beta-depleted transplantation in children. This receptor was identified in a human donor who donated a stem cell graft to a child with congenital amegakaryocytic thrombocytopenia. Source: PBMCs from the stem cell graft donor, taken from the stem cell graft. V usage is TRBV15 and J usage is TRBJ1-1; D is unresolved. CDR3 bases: TGTGCCACCAGCAGAGATAAAGGCGTGAACACTGAAGCTTTCTTT. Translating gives CATSRDKGVNTEAFF.